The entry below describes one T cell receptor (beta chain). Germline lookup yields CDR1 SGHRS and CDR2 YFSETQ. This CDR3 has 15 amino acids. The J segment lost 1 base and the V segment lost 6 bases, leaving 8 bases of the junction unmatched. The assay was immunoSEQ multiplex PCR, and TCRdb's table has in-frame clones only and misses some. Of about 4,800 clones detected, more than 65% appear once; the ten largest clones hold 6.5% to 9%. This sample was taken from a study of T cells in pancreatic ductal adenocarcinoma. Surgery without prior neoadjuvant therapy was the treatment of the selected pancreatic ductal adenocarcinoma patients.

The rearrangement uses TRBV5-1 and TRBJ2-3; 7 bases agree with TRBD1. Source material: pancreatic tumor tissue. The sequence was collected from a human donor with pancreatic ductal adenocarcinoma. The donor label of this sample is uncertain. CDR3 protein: CASTVGQFGTDTQYF. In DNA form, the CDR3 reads TGCGCCAGCACCGTGGGACAGTTTGGCACAGATACGCAGTATTTT.